These 25 T cell receptor beta chains were all obtained from the same sample, sequenced in a study of regulatory T cells in long-lasting Graves disease. Sequencing libraries for TCR beta were prepared with iRepertoire HTBI primers and Arm-PCR of CDR3 regions. MiXCR, run by TCRdb on the multiplex PCR reads, gives a single entry per CDR3 protein. The data show 580,000 or so distinct CDR3 sequences, about 15% seen once. Time point meaning: newly diagnosed GD, antithyroid drugs for less than 3 months. PBMC RNA was the source of the TCR library. These same data were also listed under a study on T cells in Graves' hyperthyroidism and ophthalmopathy.

The material sequenced was peripheral blood mononuclear cells (PBMCs), taken at new diagnosis, from a patient treated with antithyroid drugs. Receptors originate from a man aged 18 to 30 with Graves disease.

This clonotype was seen a handful of times. The rearrangement joins TRBV18 to TRBJ1-1, with TRBD1 as a possible D gene (6 bases). The CDR3 extends over 17 amino acids. CDR1 is KGHSH and CDR2 is LQKENI in the germline V gene. V was cut by 4 bases and J by 4 bases, with 22 bases left in between. CDR3: CASSRLAQGVSFTEAFF. DNA for the CDR3: TGTGCCAGCTCACGACTAGCACAGGGAGTAAGTTTCACTGAAGCTTTCTTT. Supplemented by reference TRBV18 and TRBJ1-1, the full variable domain reads NAGVMQNPRHLVRRRGQEARLRCSPMKGHSHVYWYRQLPEEGLKFMVYLQKENIIDESGMPKERFSAEFPKEGPSILRIQQVVRGDSAAYFCASSRLAQGVSFTEAFFGQGTRLTVV.

The chain recombines TRBV5-5 with TRBJ2-3; 11 bases are a match to TRBD2. Germline assignment: CDR1 SGHKS and CDR2 YYEKEE (reference sequence). Trimming at V came to 4 bases and at J to 2 bases, leaving 18 bases not matched to a gene. The CDR3 loop spans 20 amino acids. The CDR3 reads CASSLRGHPGLAEDTDTQYF. CDR3 nucleotides: TGTGCCAGCAGCCTAAGGGGACACCCGGGACTAGCGGAAGACACAGATACGCAGTATTTT.

This clonotype was counted ten times or more. V usage is TRBV7-3 and J usage is TRBJ2-1; 7 bases agree with TRBD2. V shed 5 bases, J shed 5 bases, and the junction held 12 bases outside the gene matches. The CDR3 has 16 residues. Germline assignment: CDR1 SGHTA and CDR2 FQGTGA. CDR3 nucleotide sequence: TGTGCCAGCAGCCCAAACGGCGGGAGTTCCCACAATGAGCAGTTCTTC. Translated: CASSPNGGSSHNEQFF.

The chain employs TRBV15 and TRBJ1-5, with TRBD1 matching over 8 bases. V lost 8 bases to trimming and J lost 0 bases; unmatched junction nucleotides: 12. Germline V gene data show CDR1 as LNHNV and CDR2 as YYDKDF (reference sequence). The CDR3 covers 17 residues. The CDR3 region is CATQSTGTGSSNQPQHF. The CDR3 region has the DNA TGTGCCACCCAATCCACCGGGACAGGCTCTAGCAATCAGCCCCAGCATTTT.

The chain employs TRBV20-1 and TRBJ2-7; possible D gene TRBD1, 6 bases. V lost 0 bases, J lost 4 bases, and 16 bases lay in between. Looked up from germline, CDR1 is DFQATT and CDR2 is SNEGSKA (reference sequence). The CDR3 is made up of 15 amino acids. The CDR3 is CSARDQGRGEYEQYF. In DNA form, the CDR3 reads TGCAGTGCTAGAGATCAAGGCAGGGGAGAATACGAGCAGTACTTC.

This clonotype was observed a handful of times. The chain uses TRBV10-3 and TRBJ2-5; D is unclear. Germline CDR1 is ENHRY and CDR2 is SYGVKD. The CDR3 has 13 amino acids. Trimming took 4 bases from V and 3 from J, leaving 9 bases between them. CDR3 DNA: TGTGCCATCAGTGCAAACAAGAAAGAGACCCAGTACTTC. This codes for CAISANKKETQYF.

This clonotype has at least ten counts. This chain links TRBV2 with TRBJ2-1; no clear D. V lost 0 bases, J lost 9 bases, and 15 bases lay in between. Germline CDR1 and CDR2: SNHLY and FYNNEI. This CDR3 region has 15 residues. The CDR3 bases are TGTGCCAGCAGTGAAGCGCTCGTGATCTTTGTTGAGCAGTTCTTC. Its translation is CASSEALVIFVEQFF.

J is TRBJ2-1 and V is TRBV13, with 11 positions matching TRBD2. The CDR3 covers 15 residues. V lost 2 bases and J lost 5; bases outside the gene matches: 2. From germline, CDR1 is PRHDT and CDR2 FYEKMQ (reference sequence). In DNA, the CDR3 is TGTGCCAGCAGCTTACCACTAGCGGGAGACAATGAGCAGTTCTTC. Protein product: CASSLPLAGDNEQFF.

The chain has TRBV19 and TRBJ2-1; 7 bases are shared with TRBD2. V trimming: 3 bases; J trimming: 7 bases; junction bases outside the gene matches: 9. CDR3 length: 15 residues. Germline lookup yields CDR1 LNHDA and CDR2 SQIVND (reference sequence). The CDR3: CASSITSARGNEQFF. CDR3 nucleotides: TGTGCCAGTAGTATTACTAGCGCCCGAGGAAATGAGCAGTTCTTC.

Only a few counts were recorded for this clonotype. The chain couples TRBV19 to TRBJ2-2, with D possibly being TRBD1 (5 bases). The germline V gene encodes CDR1 LNHDA and CDR2 SQIVND (reference sequence). CDR3 length: 16 residues. V was clipped by 5 bases and J by 0 bases, with 13 bases between them. Written as DNA, the CDR3 is TGTGCCAGTAGTGCAGAGACAGACACGAACACCGGGGAGCTGTTTTTT. It translates to CASSAETDTNTGELFF. Complete variable domain (other parts from reference TRBV19 and TRBJ2-2): DGGITQSPKYLFRKEGQNVTLSCEQNLNHDAMYWYRQDPGQGLRLIYYSQIVNDFQKGDIAEGYSVSREKKESFPLTVTSAQKNPTAFYLCASSAETDTNTGELFFGEGSRLTVL.

This sequence joins TRBV19 and TRBJ2-7, with 8 bases identical to TRBD2. V gave up 10 bases and J gave up 0 bases; unmatched junction bases: 11. Germline V CDR1 and CDR2: LNHDA, SQIVND (reference sequence). This CDR3 comprises 15 residues. CDR3 amino acids: CATATGRADSYEQYF. The DNA of the CDR3 is TGTGCCACCGCCACCGGGAGGGCGGACTCCTACGAGCAGTACTTC.

This clonotype was seen ten or more times. This chain links TRBV28 with TRBJ1-2; a weak D match, TRBD1 (6 bases). Trimming took off 4 bases at V and 5 bases at J, with 17 bases between the two ends. Germline V CDR1 and CDR2: MDHEN, SYDVKM. CDR3 size: 15 residues. As DNA, the CDR3 is TGTGCCAGCAGTTACCCTTCAGGGGCAGGGTATGGCTACACCTTC. It codes for CASSYPSGAGYGYTF.

This clonotype has a count of ten or more. The V and J genes are TRBV20-1 and TRBJ1-5; D may be TRBD1 (5 bases). The CDR3 covers 15 residues. Germline CDR1 DFQATT, CDR2 SNEGSKA (reference sequence). Trimming took 7 bases from V and 5 from J, leaving 21 bases between them. The CDR3 region has the DNA TGCAGTGTCGGTGGGGGACTGGGAAAGCATCAGCCCCAGCATTTT. Translating gives CSVGGGLGKHQPQHF.

This clonotype was detected only a few times. J is TRBJ2-7 and V is TRBV19; the D is unclear. Germline lookup yields CDR1 LNHDA and CDR2 SQIVND (reference sequence). Deletions cut 5 bases from V and 6 bases from J, with 14 bases between. This CDR3 spans 13 amino acids. CDR3 in amino acids: CASSLAQSTEQYF. DNA of the CDR3: TGTGCCAGTAGTTTAGCCCAGAGTACCGAGCAGTACTTC.

The gene calls are TRBV7-9 and TRBJ1-3, with D uncertain. V lost 5 bases and J lost 0, with 20 bases in between. CDR1 and CDR2 (germline): SEHNR, FQNEAQ (reference sequence). This CDR3 is 18 amino acids long. This CDR3 is CASSQPSGQINSGNTIYF. The CDR3 DNA follows: TGTGCCAGCAGCCAACCGAGTGGGCAGATCAACTCTGGAAACACCATATATTTT. The full variable domain, in which reference TRBV7-9 and TRBJ1-3 provide the parts outside the CDR3, is DTGVSQNPRHKITKRGQNVTFRCDPISEHNRLYWYRQTLGQGPEFLTYFQNEAQLEKSRLLSDRFSAERPKGSFSTLEIQRTEQGDSAMYLCASSQPSGQINSGNTIYFGEGSWLTVV.

This clonotype was observed at least ten times. This chain joins TRBV7-3 and TRBJ2-5; 9 bases match TRBD1. The germline V gene has CDR1 SGHTA and CDR2 FQGTGA. The CDR3 extends over 14 amino acids. With 4 bases clipped from V and 7 bases from J, the junction kept 7 bases outside the gene matches. CDR3 in amino acids: CASSSGQGGVTQYF. CDR3 sequence (DNA): TGTGCCAGCAGCTCGGGACAGGGTGGGGTGACCCAGTACTTC.

In its sample, this clonotype was seen a few times. The genes are TRBV4-2 and TRBJ2-7, with 9 nucleotides matching TRBD1. Germline values: CDR1 LGHNA, CDR2 YNFKEQ. The V and J ends lost 0 bases and 0 bases, in that order; junction bases with no gene match: 12. The CDR3 runs to 19 residues. In nucleotides, the CDR3 is TGTGCCAGCAGCCAAGAAAGGCACGAAATACAGGGGGCCTCCTACGAGCAGTACTTC. Protein product: CASSQERHEIQGASYEQYF.

This clonotype showed up many times. The CDR3 reads CASSFPLKETQYF. CDR3 nucleotides: TGTGCCAGCAGTTTCCCCTTGAAAGAGACCCAGTACTTC. V and J are TRBV28 and TRBJ2-5, with D hard to call. This CDR3 comprises 13 residues. V was trimmed by 3 bases and J by 3 bases, leaving 8 bases between them. CDR1 and CDR2 from the germline V gene are MDHEN and SYDVKM.

There are a few counts of this clonotype. The chain combines TRBV5-1 with TRBJ2-2; tentatively, D is TRBD2 (5 bases). V shed 6 bases and J shed 3 bases, with 18 bases lying between them. CDR1 is SGHRS, CDR2 YFSETQ, per germline. CDR3 length: 16 residues. CDR3 loop: CASNPKASFDTGELFF. In DNA, the CDR3 is TGCGCCAGCAATCCAAAGGCTAGCTTCGACACCGGGGAGCTGTTTTTT.

This CDR3 is CASNQMEGGRGYTF. The DNA of the CDR3 is TGTGCCAGCAACCAAATGGAGGGAGGTCGGGGCTACACCTTC. The V gene is TRBV6-1, the J gene TRBJ1-2, with unresolved D. In germline, CDR1 is MNHNS, CDR2 SASEGT. With 7 bases removed from V and 8 bases from J, the gap between germline ends came to 20 bases. CDR3 size: 14 residues.

There are a few counts of this clonotype. V gene TRBV9 combines with J gene TRBJ2-3; D might be TRBD1 (6 bases). V was cut by 0 bases and J by 0 bases, with 17 bases left in between. CDR3 length: 18 amino acids. CDR1 and CDR2 (germline): SGDLS, YYNGEE. CDR3 sequence (DNA): TGTGCCAGCAGCGTAGCCGGGACATTAGGTTCTAGCACAGATACGCAGTATTTT. Its protein product is CASSVAGTLGSSTDTQYF.

The chain links TRBV19 to TRBJ2-5; no clear D. Trimming took 6 bases from V and 5 from J, leaving 13 bases between them. Per the germline V gene, CDR1 is LNHDA and CDR2 is SQIVND (reference sequence). This CDR3 comprises 13 residues. This CDR3 reads CASRSAGEETQYF. The CDR3 DNA reads TGTGCCAGTAGATCGGCAGGCGAGGAGACCCAGTACTTC.

This clonotype appeared a few times. The genes are TRBV27 and TRBJ1-5, with D possibly TRBD1 on 6 matching bases. This CDR3 spans 12 amino acids. The V and J ends lost 6 bases and 7 bases respectively, with 10 bases between them. The germline CDR1 and CDR2 sequences are MNHEY and SMNVEV (reference sequence). The CDR3 nucleotides are TGTGCCAGCAGGAGAGGGGGACAGCCCCAGCATTTT. This sequence encodes CASRRGGQPQHF.

Worth noting for this clonotype: A much larger clone lies a single base off, so this may be a read error. The chain is built from TRBV2 and TRBJ2-5; D call uncertain. The CDR3 sequence is 12 residues long. CDR1 SNHLY and CDR2 FYNNEI come from the germline V gene. This CDR3 is CASGEAEETQYF. CDR3 sequence (DNA): TGTGCCAGCGGTGAGGCTGAAGAGACCCAGTACTTC.

This chain links TRBV6-4 with TRBJ2-2, with 9 nucleotides matching TRBD1. There are 15 residues in the CDR3. Germline V gene lookup returns CDR1 MRHNA and CDR2 SNTAGT. V was clipped by 5 bases and J by 5 bases; unmatched bases: 6. CDR3: CASSYYGTGTGELFF. Here the CDR3 DNA reads TGTGCCAGCAGTTACTATGGGACAGGGACCGGGGAGCTGTTTTTT.